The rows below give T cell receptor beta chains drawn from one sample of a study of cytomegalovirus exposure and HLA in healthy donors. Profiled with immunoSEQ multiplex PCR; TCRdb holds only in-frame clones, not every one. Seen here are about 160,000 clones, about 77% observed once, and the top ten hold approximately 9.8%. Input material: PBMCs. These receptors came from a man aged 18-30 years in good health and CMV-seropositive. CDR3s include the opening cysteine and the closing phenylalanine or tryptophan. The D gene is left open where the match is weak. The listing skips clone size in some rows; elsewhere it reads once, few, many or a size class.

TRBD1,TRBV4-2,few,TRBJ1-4,CASSQETGHEKLFF,TGTGCCAGCAGCCAAGAGACAGGGCACGAAAAACTGTTTTTT
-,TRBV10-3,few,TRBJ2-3,CAISPTLVTSTDTQYF,TGTGCCATCAGCCCGACACTAGTTACTAGCACAGATACGCAGTATTTT
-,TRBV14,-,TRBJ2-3,CASSQDWATRSTDTQYF,TGTGCCAGCAGCCAAGATTGGGCAACAAGGAGCACAGATACGCAGTATTTT
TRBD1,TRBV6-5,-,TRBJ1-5,CASSYSGTGTQPQHF,TGTGCCAGCAGTTACTCGGGGACAGGGACCCAGCCCCAGCATTTT
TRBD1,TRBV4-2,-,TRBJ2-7,CASSQRTGMRSYEQYF,TGTGCCAGCAGCCAACGGACAGGGATGCGGTCCTACGAGCAGTACTTC
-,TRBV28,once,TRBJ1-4,CATRRVSHEKLFF,TGTGCCACCAGGAGGGTGAGTCACGAAAAACTGTTTTTT
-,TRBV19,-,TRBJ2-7,CASRGSLSYEQYF,TGTGCCAGTAGGGGGAGTTTGTCCTACGAGCAGTACTTC
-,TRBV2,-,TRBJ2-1,CASTLKGGGYLYNEQFF,TGTGCCAGCACCTTGAAGGGTGGGGGCTATTTATACAATGAGCAGTTCTTC
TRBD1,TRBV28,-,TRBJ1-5,CASSRQGASNQPQHF,TGTGCCAGCAGTAGACAGGGGGCTTCGAATCAGCCCCAGCATTTT
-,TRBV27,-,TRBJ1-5,CASSAGGNQPQHF,TGTGCCAGCAGTGCCGGGGGAAATCAGCCCCAGCATTTT
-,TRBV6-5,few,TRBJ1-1,CASSDRKTEAFF,TGTGCCAGCAGTGACAGGAAGACTGAAGCTTTCTTT
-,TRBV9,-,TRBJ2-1,CASSVSGGNNEQFF,TGTGCCAGCAGCGTAAGTGGGGGGAACAATGAGCAGTTCTTC
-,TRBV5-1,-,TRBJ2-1,CASSLITTGSYNEQFF,TGCGCCAGCAGCTTGATTACAACGGGCTCCTACAATGAGCAGTTCTTC
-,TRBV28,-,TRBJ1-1,CASSFKGGAFF,TGTGCCAGCAGTTTTAAGGGAGGGGCTTTCTTT
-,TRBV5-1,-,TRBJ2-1,CASSLRGTVSGASSYNEQFF,TGCGCCAGCAGCTTGCGCGGAACTGTTAGTGGGGCGAGCTCCTACAATGAGCAGTTCTTC
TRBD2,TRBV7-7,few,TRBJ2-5,CASSLRASGPQETQYF,TGTGCTAGCAGCTTAAGGGCTAGCGGACCCCAAGAGACCCAGTACTTC
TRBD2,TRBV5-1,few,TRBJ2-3,CASSLAGGARTDTQYF,TGCGCCAGCAGCTTGGCCGGGGGGGCGCGGACAGATACGCAGTATTTT